The clone carrying this T cell receptor (beta chain) was detected a few times. Its cognate antigen is unknown. These data are taken from a study of T cell repertoires in cytomegalovirus infection. Across the whole study: Well-studied HLA-B-restricted CMV epitopes were used in the study alongside recently identified HLA-C-restricted ones. From public TCR beta signatures came an indication of both CMV infection and matching HLA type. Broader study findings: It was HLA-C-restricted CMV-specific TCR beta clonotypes that dominated the response ex vivo. Carriage of CMV together with the relevant HLA was identifiable through cumulative public TCR beta family frequency.

V shed 1 base, J shed 1 base, and the junction held 1 base outside the gene matches. Germline loops: CDR1 SGHVS, CDR2 FQNEAQ. This CDR3 contains 16 residues. One entry per CDR3 protein results from TCRdb running MiXCR on the reads. The data contain about 220,000 distinct CDR3 sequences, 35% to 40% of them singletons. This chain links TRBV7-8 with TRBJ2-5; 12 bases agree with TRBD2. The sequence came from a human donor in good health (CMV status not recorded). Some clones in this sample may be carry-over from other donors' samples. The sequenced sample was CD8+ T cells from cultured PBMCs, obtained from culture after CMV antigen stimulation. CDR3 nucleotides: TGTGCCAGCAGCTTAGGGGGACTAGCGGGCCAAGAGACCCAGTACTTC. Its translation: CASSLGGLAGQETQYF.